This T cell receptor beta chain was identified in a study of T cell responses to AZD1222 COVID-19 vaccine. The overall study: Pooling was applied to second doses at about 4 or about 12 weeks.

The ends were cut back, 5 bases at V and 7 bases at J, with 14 bases in the middle. Germline lookup yields CDR1 MNHNY and CDR2 SVGAGI (reference sequence). The CDR3 consists of 13 residues. Clones were sequenced by immunoSEQ multiplex PCR, and TCRdb holds only the in-frame ones, with some missing. Among more than 80,000 clones listed, roughly nine tenths were seen once. The chain carries TRBV6-6 and TRBJ1-1; D is unresolved. The sequence came from an adult in good health. Here the sequenced sample was peripheral blood, taken on day 0 of AZD1222 vaccination. As DNA, the CDR3 is TGTGCCAGCAGTATCTATGGGAACTTTGAAGCTTTCTTT. This codes for CASSIYGNFEAFF.